This TCR beta chain was profiled in a study of cytomegalovirus exposure and HLA in healthy donors. Of note for this clone: Its antigen is not identified.

Study-wide findings and caveats: When presence/absence was analysed, sequencing depth was taken to be roughly uniform across donors. In a later analysis, an Asian-associated ancestry cluster reportedly showed fewer N-insertions than the approximately 620-donor mean. Researchers reported from a later analysis that most CMV-associated TCR beta chains appeared HLA-restricted.

PCR amplification relied on 60 Vbeta primers (plus 13 Jbeta primers). TCRdb's copy holds only in-frame clones and misses some; the assay was immunoSEQ multiplex PCR. The sample has 130,000 or so clones, around 80% seen once. This CDR3 region has 14 residues. Germline V gene sequence: CDR1 SQVTM, CDR2 ANQGSEA. V dropped 2 bases and J dropped 5 bases, with 12 bases sitting between them. Sequencing was performed on PBMCs. The TCR originated in a young woman in good health and CMV-seropositive. This sequence joins TRBV29-1 and TRBJ1-4, with a possible D match to TRBD1 (5 bases). The CDR3 spells CSVEPAGLNEKLFF. In nucleotides, the CDR3 is TGCAGCGTTGAACCGGCAGGGCTAAATGAAAAACTGTTTTTT.